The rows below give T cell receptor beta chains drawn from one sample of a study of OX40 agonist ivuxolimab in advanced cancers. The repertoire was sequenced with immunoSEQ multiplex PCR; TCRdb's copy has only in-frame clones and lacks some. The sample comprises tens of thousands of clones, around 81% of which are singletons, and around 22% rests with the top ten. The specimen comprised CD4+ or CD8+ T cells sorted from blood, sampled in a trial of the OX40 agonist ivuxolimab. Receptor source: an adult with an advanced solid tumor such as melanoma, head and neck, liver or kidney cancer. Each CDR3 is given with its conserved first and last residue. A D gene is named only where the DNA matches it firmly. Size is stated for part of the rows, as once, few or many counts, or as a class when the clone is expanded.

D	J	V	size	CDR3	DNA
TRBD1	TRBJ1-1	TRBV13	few	CASSPGGNTEAFF	TGTGCCAGCAGCCCAGGGGGGAACACTGAAGCTTTCTTT
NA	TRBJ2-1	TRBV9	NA	CASSASANEQFF	TGTGCCAGCAGCGCCTCGGCCAATGAGCAGTTCTTC
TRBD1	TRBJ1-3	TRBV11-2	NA	CASSIEQGSSGNTIYF	TGTGCCAGCAGCATTGAACAGGGGAGCTCTGGAAACACCATATATTTT
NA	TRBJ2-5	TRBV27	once	CASSSGAAQYF	TGTGCCAGCAGTTCCGGGGCAGCCCAGTACTTC
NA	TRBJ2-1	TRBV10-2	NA	CASSLYNEQFF	TGCGCCAGCAGCCTATACAATGAGCAGTTCTTC
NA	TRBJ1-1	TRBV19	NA	CASSIWTGTRQRGTEAFF	TGTGCCAGTAGTATATGGACCGGGACCCGCCAAAGAGGAACTGAAGCTTTCTTT
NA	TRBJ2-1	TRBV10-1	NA	CASSESIASESSYNEQFF	TGCGCCAGCAGTGAGTCGATCGCTAGCGAAAGCTCCTACAATGAGCAGTTCTTC
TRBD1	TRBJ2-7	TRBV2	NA	CASRDRAYEQYF	TGTGCCAGCAGGGACAGGGCCTACGAGCAGTACTTC
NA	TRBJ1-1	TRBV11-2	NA	CASLSVNTEAFF	TGTGCCAGCCTTAGCGTTAACACTGAAGCTTTCTTT
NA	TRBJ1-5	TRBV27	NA	CASRHSSGSRWGQPQHF	TGTGCCAGCAGACATAGTTCGGGCAGCCGTTGGGGGCAGCCCCAGCATTTT
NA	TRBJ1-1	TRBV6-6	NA	CASSYPREAFF	TGTGCCAGCAGTTACCCCAGGGAAGCTTTCTTT
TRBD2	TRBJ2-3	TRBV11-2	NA	CASSLVSGSTDTQYF	TGTGCCAGCAGCTTAGTTAGCGGGAGTACAGATACGCAGTATTTT
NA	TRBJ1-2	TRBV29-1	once	CSVEPGLWAYGYTF	TGCAGCGTTGAACCGGGACTGTGGGCCTATGGCTACACCTTC
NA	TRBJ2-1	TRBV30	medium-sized	CAWSVSHNEQFF	TGTGCCTGGAGTGTATCCCACAATGAGCAGTTCTTC
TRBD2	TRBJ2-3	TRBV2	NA	CASRSSGLFTDTQYF	TGTGCCAGCAGATCTAGCGGACTATTCACAGATACGCAGTATTTT
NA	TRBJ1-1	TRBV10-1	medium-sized	CASSEQGRSAEAFF	TGCGCCAGCAGTGAGCAGGGGCGTTCGGCTGAAGCTTTCTTT
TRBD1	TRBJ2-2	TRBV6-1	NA	CTRQGALGELFF	TGTACTAGACAGGGGGCGCTTGGGGAGCTGTTTTTT
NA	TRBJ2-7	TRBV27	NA	CASSSSLGSSYEQYF	TGTGCCAGCAGTTCCTCCCTAGGCTCTAGTTACGAGCAGTACTTC
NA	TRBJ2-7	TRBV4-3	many	CASSYGTTEQYF	TGCGCCAGCAGCTACGGGACAACCGAGCAGTACTTC
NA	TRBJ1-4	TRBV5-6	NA	CASSSGGLGKKLFF	TGTGCCAGCAGCTCGGGGGGTTTAGGGAAGAAACTGTTTTTT
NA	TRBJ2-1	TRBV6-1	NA	CASTLLNPSYNEQFF	TGTGCCAGCACCCTACTTAACCCCTCCTACAATGAGCAGTTCTTC
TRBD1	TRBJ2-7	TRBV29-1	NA	CSVEDLDRGGEQYF	TGCAGCGTTGAAGACCTGGACAGGGGTGGCGAGCAGTACTTC
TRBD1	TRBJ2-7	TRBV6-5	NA	CASSYSTGPHEQYF	TGTGCCAGCAGTTACTCGACAGGGCCCCACGAGCAGTACTTC
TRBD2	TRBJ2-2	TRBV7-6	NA	CASSLEIDGLAGGELFF	TGTGCCAGCAGCTTAGAGATAGACGGACTAGCGGGAGGGGAGCTGTTTTTT
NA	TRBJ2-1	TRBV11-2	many	CASSTTAHNEQFF	TGTGCCAGCAGCACGACAGCTCACAATGAGCAGTTCTTC
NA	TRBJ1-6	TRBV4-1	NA	CASSQDKGQSSYNSPLHF	TGCGCCAGCAGCCAAGATAAGGGGCAGAGCTCCTATAATTCACCCCTCCACTTT
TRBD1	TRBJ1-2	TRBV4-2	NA	CASSPTGANPNYGYTF	TGTGCCAGCAGCCCGACAGGGGCCAACCCTAACTATGGCTACACCTTC
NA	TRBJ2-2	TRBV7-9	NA	CASSLKGGTGSPGELFF	TGTGCCAGCAGCTTAAAGGGGGGGACAGGCTCACCCGGGGAGCTGTTTTTT
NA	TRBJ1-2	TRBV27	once	CASSLSSNYGYTF	TGTGCCAGCAGTTTAAGCAGTAACTATGGCTACACCTTC
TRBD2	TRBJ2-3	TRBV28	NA	CASSSGLAPRTDTQYF	TGTGCCAGCAGCTCCGGACTAGCCCCACGCACAGATACGCAGTATTTT
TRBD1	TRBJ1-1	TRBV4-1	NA	CASSQDRQGRENTEAFF	TGCGCCAGCAGCCAAGATAGACAGGGTAGGGAGAACACTGAAGCTTTCTTT
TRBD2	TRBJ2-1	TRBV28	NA	CASSSRTGLAGFNEQFF	TGTGCCAGCAGTTCCCGGACGGGACTAGCGGGTTTCAATGAGCAGTTCTTC